This T cell receptor beta chain derives from a study of monozygotic twins with cystic fibrosis. Sequenced by immunoSEQ multiplex PCR; TCRdb stores in-frame clones only, minus some. The sample lists around 36,000 clones, 66% occurring once. The sample comprised blood. The receptor was isolated from a girl between 10 and 17 years old with cystic fibrosis.

DNA of the CDR3: TGTGCCAGCAGCTTAGCGCGGGAGACCCAGTACTTC. Amino acid sequence: CASSLARETQYF. This sequence joins TRBV11-1 and TRBJ2-5; D is ambiguous. Trimming removed 0 bases at V and 5 bases at J, with 4 bases between. The CDR3 extends over 12 amino acids. Germline assignment: CDR1 SGHAT and CDR2 FQDESV (reference sequence).